The rows below give T cell receptor beta chains drawn from one sample of a study of blood T cells in healthy people across ages. TCRdb analysed the 5' RACE reads with MiXCR anew, one entry per CDR3 protein. The data contain 800,000 to 1,300,000 distinct CDR3 sequences, about 25% of them singletons. The sample was also reused in another study, on T cells of mothers and their children.

Sequenced input: blood. Receptors were obtained from a girl aged 2 to 9 in good health. CDR3s include the opening cysteine and the closing phenylalanine or tryptophan. The D gene is left open where the match is weak. Clone size appears in some rows only: once, few, many, or a class for an expanded clone.

J | D | size | V | length | CDR3 | DNA
TRBJ2-1 | - | - | TRBV29-1 | 18 | CSVEDARGGGLLYNEQFF | TGCAGCGTTGAAGACGCGAGAGGCGGCGGGCTACTTTACAATGAGCAGTTCTTC
TRBJ2-4 | - | few | TRBV20-1 | 17 | CSARDLAGALAKNIQYF | TGCAGTGCTAGGGACCTTGCGGGGGCCCTAGCCAAAAACATTCAGTACTTC
TRBJ2-1 | - | - | TRBV5-1 | 17 | CASSFHAAKGFGNEQFF | TGCGCCAGCAGCTTTCATGCAGCCAAGGGATTTGGGAATGAGCAGTTCTTC
TRBJ2-5 | TRBD2 | few | TRBV20-1 | 16 | CSARDQERESIETQYF | TGCAGTGCTAGAGATCAGGAGCGGGAGTCAATCGAGACCCAGTACTTC
TRBJ2-5 | - | many | TRBV24-1 | 13 | CATRGSGKETQYF | TGTGCCACCAGGGGCTCGGGTAAGGAGACCCAGTACTTC
TRBJ2-3 | TRBD2 | few | TRBV20-1 | 18 | CSAREGSRPSGMTDTQYF | TGCAGTGCTAGAGAGGGATCTAGGCCTAGCGGGATGACAGATACGCAGTATTTT
TRBJ2-3 | - | few | TRBV20-1 | 14 | CSARDYDRTDTQYF | TGCAGTGCTAGAGATTATGACCGCACAGATACGCAGTATTTT
TRBJ2-1 | - | - | TRBV3-1 | 16 | CASSQAGWGTPNEQFF | TGTGCCAGCAGCCAAGCAGGGTGGGGGACTCCCAATGAGCAGTTCTTC
TRBJ2-3 | TRBD2 | few | TRBV13 | 16 | CASTVGLAGSTDTQYF | TGTGCCAGCACCGTCGGACTAGCGGGTTCCACAGATACGCAGTATTTT
TRBJ2-7 | - | - | TRBV27 | 16 | CASSLSRQGPSYEQYF | TGTGCCAGCAGTTTATCGCGGCAGGGGCCTTCCTACGAGCAGTACTTC
TRBJ2-5 | - | - | TRBV10-3 | 11 | CAIRTQETQYF | TGTGCCATCAGGACCCAAGAGACCCAGTACTTC
TRBJ2-2 | TRBD2 | few | TRBV5-1 | 16 | CASRPDSGSLHGELFF | TGCGCCAGCAGGCCTGATAGCGGGTCTCTGCACGGGGAGCTGTTTTTT
TRBJ2-1 | TRBD2 | many | TRBV27 | 17 | CASRPSSGRAIDNEQFF | TGTGCCAGCCGACCATCTAGCGGGAGGGCCATTGATAATGAGCAGTTCTTC
TRBJ2-3 | - | - | TRBV20-1 | 15 | CSARDGGEGADTQYF | TGCAGTGCTAGAGATGGTGGGGAGGGGGCAGATACGCAGTATTTT
TRBJ2-1 | - | - | TRBV6-6 | 15 | CASTNGESSYNEQFF | TGTGCCAGCACAAACGGGGAGAGCTCCTACAATGAGCAGTTCTTC
TRBJ2-7 | - | few | TRBV29-1 | 13 | CSVNGVSTYEQYF | TGCAGCGTTAACGGTGTTTCTACCTACGAGCAGTACTTC
TRBJ1-3 | - | - | TRBV7-2 | 12 | CASSPFGNTIYF | TGTGCCAGCAGCCCCTTCGGAAACACCATATATTTT
TRBJ2-2 | TRBD1 | - | TRBV29-1 | 14 | CSVEEQGASGELFF | TGCAGCGTTGAAGAGCAGGGGGCTAGCGGGGAGCTGTTTTTT
TRBJ1-1 | - | few | TRBV29-1 | 15 | CSVAGIKNQNTEAFF | TGCAGCGTTGCGGGGATAAAAAATCAGAACACTGAAGCTTTCTTT
TRBJ1-1 | - | - | TRBV5-5 | 14 | CASSYAPQGLEAFF | TGTGCCAGCAGCTATGCTCCTCAGGGTCTTGAAGCTTTCTTT
TRBJ2-1 | - | many | TRBV12-3/TRBV12-4 | 11 | CASSSYNEQFF | TGTGCCAGCAGCTCCTACAATGAGCAGTTCTTC
TRBJ2-7 | - | - | TRBV12-3/TRBV12-4 | 13 | CASRVEGSYEQYF | TGTGCCAGCAGGGTCGAGGGATCCTACGAGCAGTACTTC
TRBJ2-2 | - | - | TRBV6-5 | 12 | CASSENTGELSF | TGTGCCAGCAGTGAAAACACCGGGGAGCTGTCTTTT
TRBJ2-1 | - | - | TRBV7-2 | 19 | CASSSVGGFGGGSYNEQFF | TGTGCCAGCAGCTCCGTAGGGGGGTTCGGCGGTGGCTCCTACAATGAGCAGTTCTTC
TRBJ1-1 | - | - | TRBV6-2/TRBV6-3 | 16 | CASSYYIGQRNTEAFF | TGTGCCAGCAGTTATTATATAGGACAGAGGAACACTGAAGCTTTCTTT
TRBJ1-4 | - | few | TRBV12-3/TRBV12-4 | 13 | CASRTTTNEKLFF | TGTGCCAGCAGGACAACAACTAATGAAAAACTGTTTTTT
TRBJ2-3 | TRBD2 | few | TRBV14 | 16 | CASSRTAGERTDTQYF | TGTGCCAGCAGCCGTACAGCGGGAGAGAGGACAGATACGCAGTATTTT
TRBJ2-6 | TRBD1 | - | TRBV5-1 | 17 | CASSFQGALGGANVLTF | TGCGCCAGCAGCTTCCAGGGGGCGCTCGGTGGGGCCAACGTCCTGACTTTC
TRBJ2-1 | TRBD2 | - | TRBV19 | 16 | CASSPAGGLAAYEQFF | TGTGCCAGTAGTCCCGCGGGGGGGCTGGCGGCATATGAGCAGTTCTTC
TRBJ2-7 | - | few | TRBV27 | 14 | CASSFGSSDYEQYF | TGTGCCAGCAGTTTTGGCAGCTCTGATTACGAGCAGTACTTC
TRBJ2-5 | TRBD1 | - | TRBV7-9 | 16 | CASSEPRGTAQETQYF | TGTGCCAGCAGCGAGCCCAGGGGGACAGCTCAAGAGACCCAGTACTTC
TRBJ1-4 | - | few | TRBV6-4 | 11 | CAVGGIEKLFF | TGTGCCGTAGGGGGGATTGAAAAACTGTTTTTT
TRBJ1-1 | - | - | TRBV19 | 15 | CASNPSGGMNTEAFF | TGTGCCTCAAACCCCAGTGGGGGGATGAACACTGAAGCTTTCTTT
TRBJ1-2 | - | many | TRBV5-1 | 11 | CASSPGFGYTF | TGCGCCAGCAGCCCGGGGTTTGGCTACACCTTC
TRBJ2-7 | - | - | TRBV4-3 | 15 | CASSQDYGFSYEQYF | TGCGCCAGCAGCCAAGATTACGGGTTCTCCTACGAGCAGTACTTC
TRBJ2-7 | - | few | TRBV6-2/TRBV6-3 | 13 | CASNPGATYEQYF | TGTGCCAGCAACCCGGGAGCGACCTACGAGCAGTACTTC
TRBJ1-6 | TRBD1 | - | TRBV20-1 | 14 | CSARQTGANSPLHF | TGCAGTGCTAGGCAGACAGGGGCTAATTCACCCCTCCACTTT
TRBJ1-1 | TRBD1 | - | TRBV9 | 16 | CASSARQGSRNTEAFF | TGTGCCAGCAGCGCCCGACAGGGGTCGAGGAACACTGAAGCTTTCTTT
TRBJ2-2 | - | few | TRBV29-1 | 10 | CSVDTGELFF | TGCAGCGTTGACACCGGGGAGCTGTTTTTT
TRBJ1-2 | TRBD1 | - | TRBV11-2 | 14 | CASSSQQGLRGYTF | TGTGCCAGCAGCTCCCAACAGGGGCTGCGTGGCTACACCTTC
TRBJ1-5 | - | - | TRBV12-3/TRBV12-4 | 12 | CASKTGGQPQHF | TGTGCCAGCAAGACGGGCGGACAGCCCCAGCATTTT
TRBJ2-6 | TRBD1 | few | TRBV7-3 | 17 | CASSSTGVNSGANVLTF | TGTGCCAGCAGCTCGACAGGGGTGAACTCTGGGGCCAACGTCCTGACTTTC
TRBJ1-4 | - | - | TRBV7-2 | 14 | CASSLYGTNEKLFF | TGTGCCAGCAGCTTATACGGAACTAATGAAAAACTGTTTTTT
TRBJ2-5 | TRBD1 | many | TRBV10-3 | 14 | CATAGTGNQETQYF | TGTGCCACAGCCGGGACAGGGAACCAAGAGACCCAGTACTTC
TRBJ2-1 | - | few | TRBV4-3 | 18 | CASSQVAEITRLNNEQFF | TGCGCCAGCAGCCAAGTCGCTGAGATCACGAGACTAAACAATGAGCAGTTCTTC
TRBJ2-1 | TRBD1 | few | TRBV29-1 | 14 | CSVVGTGPYNEQFF | TGCAGCGTAGTGGGGACAGGGCCCTACAATGAGCAGTTCTTC
TRBJ2-1 | - | few | TRBV4-2 | 16 | CASSQGGASTYTEQFF | TGTGCCAGCAGCCAAGGGGGGGCCTCAACCTACACTGAGCAGTTCTTC
TRBJ2-5 | - | many | TRBV28 | 14 | CASSLVPRRETQYF | TGTGCCAGCAGTTTAGTCCCAAGAAGGGAGACCCAGTACTTC
TRBJ2-5 | - | - | TRBV9 | 14 | CASSVAGQKETQYF | TGTGCCAGCAGCGTGGCGGGACAGAAAGAGACCCAGTACTTC
TRBJ2-5 | - | few | TRBV29-1 | 14 | CSVVPRPTGQTQYF | TGCAGCGTTGTCCCCAGACCGACGGGGCAGACCCAGTACTTC
TRBJ1-4 | - | few | TRBV3-1 | 13 | CASSQDGGSELFF | TGTGCCAGCAGCCAAGATGGGGGCAGTGAACTGTTTTTT
TRBJ2-3 | - | few | TRBV2 | 16 | CASSDQTETISDTQYF | TGTGCCAGCAGTGACCAGACAGAAACCATCTCAGATACGCAGTATTTT